This TCR beta chain was identified during a study of T cells in Graves' hyperthyroidism and ophthalmopathy. Study-wide points: The model identified upcoming ophthalmopathy a median roughly 6 months ahead of onset.

In this sample, this clonotype turned up many times. The antigen remains unidentified. It was RNA transcripts that yielded the amplified TCR beta CDR3 regions. HTBI primers drove first-round RT-PCR of the TCR CDR3. TCRdb analysed the multiplex PCR reads with MiXCR anew, one entry per CDR3 protein. This table has roughly 560,000 distinct CDR3 sequences, roughly 14% appearing once. V was clipped by 7 bases and J by 4 bases; unmatched bases: 7. The CDR3 contains 15 residues. Germline V gene lookup returns CDR1 MDHEN and CDR2 SYDVKM. The chain combines TRBV28 with TRBJ2-7; 13 positions match TRBD2. Sequencing was carried out using blood. The origin of this receptor is a woman in her thirties or forties with Graves' ophthalmopathy. This chain's CDR3 is CASNIPGLAGYEQYF. CDR3 nucleotide sequence: TGTGCCAGCAACATTCCGGGACTAGCGGGATACGAGCAGTACTTC.